The 32 T cell receptor beta chains below were found in one sample sequenced in a study of blood T cell repertoires in COVID-19. The method was immunoSEQ multiplex PCR; TCRdb's version includes in-frame clones alone and lacks a portion of them. The repertoire holds over 60,000 clones, more than 75% seen once, with 11% in the top ten. Sequences were obtained from peripheral blood. These receptors came from a man between 65 and 85 years old with active or convalescent COVID-19.

V is TRBV5-6 and J is TRBJ1-1, with 7 bases matching TRBD1. This CDR3 is built from 15 residues. V lost 4 bases, J lost 7 bases, and 13 bases stayed unmatched. CDR1 SGHDT and CDR2 YYEEEE come from the germline V gene. This chain's CDR3 is CASSGTGQVYDEAFF. CDR3 coding DNA: TGTGCCAGCAGCGGAACCGGACAGGTTTATGATGAAGCTTTCTTT. Complete variable domain (other parts from reference TRBV5-6 and TRBJ1-1): DAGVTQSPTHLIKTRGQQVTLRCSPKSGHDTVSWYQQALGQGPQFIFQYYEEEERQRGNFPDRFSGHQFPNYSSELNVNALLLGDSALYLCASSGTGQVYDEAFFGQGTRLTVV.

This clone was recorded only once. The chain recombines TRBV27 with TRBJ1-6, with a tentative D call TRBD1 (6 bases). V shed 8 bases and J shed 10 bases, with 15 bases lying between them. The CDR3 extends over 13 amino acids. Looked up from germline, CDR1 is MNHEY and CDR2 is SMNVEV (reference sequence). The DNA of the CDR3 is TGTGCCAGCCGAGGGGGGGGCAGCTCACCCCTCCACTTT. It translates to CASRGGGSSPLHF.

This clone was picked up one time. This chain connects TRBV19 to TRBJ2-1, with TRBD2 identical over 11 bases. Germline V CDR1 and CDR2: LNHDA, SQIVND (reference sequence). Trimming cost V 9 bases and J 6 bases; bases outside gene matches: 10. The CDR3 consists of 15 residues. As DNA, the CDR3 is TGTGCCAGCGCGTTAGCGGGAGGGCCCTTCAATGAGCAGTTCTTC. It encodes CASALAGGPFNEQFF.

There are a few counts of this clone. The chain recombines TRBV11-1 with TRBJ1-1; D remains ambiguous. The V end lost 0 bases, the J end lost 3 bases, and 5 bases lay between the germline ends. This CDR3 contains 13 residues. Germline V lookup: CDR1 SGHAT, CDR2 FQDESV (reference sequence). CDR3: CASSLATYTEAFF. DNA for the CDR3: TGTGCCAGCAGCTTAGCGACATACACTGAAGCTTTCTTT.

This clone has a single count. The chain combines TRBV28 with TRBJ1-3; no clear D. Germline V gives CDR1 MDHEN, CDR2 SYDVKM. This CDR3 has 14 residues. V was pared by 3 bases and J by 4 bases, with 10 bases between. The CDR3 bases are TGTGCCAGCAGTTTTAGGAGGCCGGGAAACACCATATATTTT. Protein sequence: CASSFRRPGNTIYF.

The chain couples TRBV28 to TRBJ2-1; 8 nucleotides agree with TRBD2. Germline CDR1 and CDR2: MDHEN and SYDVKM. CDR3 length: 15 residues. The V and J ends lost 3 bases and 6 bases, in that order; junction bases with no gene match: 7. CDR3 protein: CASSFDRRGGNEQFF. The CDR3 DNA follows: TGTGCCAGCAGTTTCGACCGCCGGGGGGGCAATGAGCAGTTCTTC. Full variable domain (rest looked up from reference TRBV28 and TRBJ2-1): DVKVTQSSRYLVKRTGEKVFLECVQDMDHENMFWYRQDPGLGLRLIYFSYDVKMKEKGDIPEGYSVSREKKERFSLILESASTNQTSMYLCASSFDRRGGNEQFFGPGTRLTVL.

This rearrangement joins TRBV5-1 to TRBJ2-7; TRBD1 might be the D (7 bases). CDR3 length: 14 residues. Germline V gene data show CDR1 as SGHRS and CDR2 as YFSETQ. V shed 3 bases and J shed 7 bases, with 17 bases lying between them. Written as DNA, the CDR3 is TGCGCCAGCAGCTATGAAAGGGGGCGGGGAGAGCAGTACTTC. This encodes CASSYERGRGEQYF.

This clone was seen a handful of times. The chain carries TRBV18 and TRBJ2-7; 11 bases fit TRBD2. The CDR3 totals 16 residues. J gave up 5 bases and V 3 bases, and 9 bases lay outside the gene matches. Germline loops: CDR1 KGHSH, CDR2 LQKENI. The CDR3 bases are TGTGCCAGCTCACCGGGGGGGCTAGCGGGAGGCAACGAGCAGTACTTC. This encodes CASSPGGLAGGNEQYF.

This sequence joins TRBV28 and TRBJ2-1, with D possibly being TRBD1 (5 bases). The CDR3 has 14 amino acids. The germline V gene has CDR1 MDHEN and CDR2 SYDVKM. V lost 5 bases to trimming and J lost 5 bases, with 13 bases between them. CDR3 residues: CASSPQGLNNEQFF. The CDR3 DNA follows: TGTGCCAGCAGTCCGCAGGGTTTGAACAATGAGCAGTTCTTC. Drawing the rest from reference TRBV28 and TRBJ2-1, the complete variable domain is DVKVTQSSRYLVKRTGEKVFLECVQDMDHENMFWYRQDPGLGLRLIYFSYDVKMKEKGDIPEGYSVSREKKERFSLILESASTNQTSMYLCASSPQGLNNEQFFGPGTRLTVL.

A remark on this clone: Distinct nucleotide sequences in the sample also encode this CDR3. This chain uses TRBV27 with TRBJ1-3; D remains unclear. This CDR3 region has 12 residues. Trimming pared 6 bases from V and 4 bases from J, leaving 7 bases between. The V gene's germline CDR1 is MNHEY and CDR2 SMNVEV (reference sequence). The CDR3, as DNA: TGTGCCAGCAGCGGTATGGGAAACACCATATATTTT. Translated: CASSGMGNTIYF.

This chain joins TRBV6-5 and TRBJ1-2; D possibly corresponds to TRBD1 (6 bases). This CDR3 is built from 14 residues. CDR1 is MNHEY and CDR2 is SVGAGI in the germline V gene. Trimming removed 10 bases from V and 3 bases from J, with 18 bases in between. CDR3 residues: CATSYRQEDYGYTF. DNA for the CDR3: TGTGCCACCTCATATCGACAGGAAGACTATGGCTACACCTTC.

The rearrangement joins TRBV2 to TRBJ1-5; possible D gene TRBD1, 6 bases. Germline lookup yields CDR1 SNHLY and CDR2 FYNNEI. Trimming pared 7 bases from V and 1 base from J, leaving 17 bases between. CDR3 length: 16 amino acids. The CDR3 DNA reads as TGTGCCAGCAATGGGGGGGCCCTGGGAAGCAATCAGCCCCAGCATTTT. Residues: CASNGGALGSNQPQHF.

The CDR3 region has the DNA TGTGCCAGCAGTTTAAGTGGGCCCGTCTACGAGCAGTACTTC. It encodes CASSLSGPVYEQYF. This rearrangement joins TRBV28 to TRBJ2-7; D is undetermined. Trimming removed 2 bases at V and 3 bases at J, with 11 bases between. The germline V gene encodes CDR1 MDHEN and CDR2 SYDVKM. This CDR3 comprises 14 residues.

This chain uses TRBV3-1 (or the pseudogene TRBV3-2) with TRBJ2-2; the match to TRBD1 covers 9 bases. The CDR3 covers 16 residues. The J segment lost 3 bases and the V segment lost 1 base, leaving 3 bases of the junction unmatched. The germline V gene has CDR1 LGHDT and CDR2 YNNKEL (reference sequence). This CDR3 is CASSQAGTGHTGELFF. CDR3 DNA sequence: TGTGCCAGCAGCCAAGCCGGGACAGGGCACACCGGGGAGCTGTTTTTT.

This clone has a handful of counts. The chain carries TRBV7-9 and TRBJ2-5, with D tentatively TRBD1 (6 bases). Trimming left V 5 bases short and J 5 bases short, with 12 bases between. Germline V gives CDR1 SEHNR, CDR2 FQNEAQ (reference sequence). This CDR3 contains 13 residues. The CDR3 sequence is CASSPTGTETQYF. The DNA for the CDR3 is TGTGCCAGCAGCCCCACAGGGACGGAGACCCAGTACTTC.

This sequence joins TRBV6-5 and TRBJ1-2; possibly TRBD1 for D (5 bases). There are 13 residues in the CDR3. Germline CDR1 MNHEY, CDR2 SVGAGI. V lost 2 bases to trimming and J lost 5 bases, with 9 bases between them. The CDR3 DNA follows: TGTGCCAGCAGTTACCAGGGAGGATATGGCTACACCTTC. It specifies CASSYQGGYGYTF.

The chain uses TRBV4-2 and TRBJ1-2, with 7 positions matching TRBD1. CDR3 length: 15 residues. Germline trimming cut 2 bases from V and 2 bases from J; bases unmatched to any gene: 5. Germline V gives CDR1 LGHNA, CDR2 YNFKEQ. The CDR3 loop reads CASSQNRGENYGYTF. CDR3 DNA sequence: TGTGCCAGCAGCCAAAACAGGGGCGAAAACTATGGCTACACCTTC.

The rearrangement joins TRBV28 to TRBJ2-7; TRBD2 is a possible D gene (6 bases). Germline V gene data show CDR1 as MDHEN and CDR2 as SYDVKM. V dropped 7 bases and J dropped 6 bases, with 19 bases sitting between them. This CDR3 spans 14 amino acids. The CDR3 reads CASIPFGEASEQYF. CDR3 in DNA: TGTGCCAGCATCCCCTTCGGGGAGGCCTCCGAGCAGTACTTC.

J is TRBJ2-2 and V is TRBV19; 8 bases are shared with TRBD2. The CDR3 extends over 16 amino acids. Trimming at V came to 6 bases and at J to 7 bases, leaving 13 bases not matched to a gene. Germline V lookup: CDR1 LNHDA, CDR2 SQIVND (reference sequence). CDR3 region: CASRTQSGSASGELFF. The DNA for the CDR3 is TGTGCCAGTAGGACCCAAAGCGGGAGTGCAAGCGGGGAGCTGTTTTTT.

The V call is TRBV9, the J call TRBJ1-1; 7 bases line up with TRBD1. The CDR3 loop spans 15 amino acids. Germline V lookup: CDR1 SGDLS, CDR2 YYNGEE. The V segment lost 3 bases and the J segment 1 base; nucleotides outside the gene matches: 6. CDR3 nucleotide sequence: TGTGCCAGCAGCGGACACAGGGGAGCGAACACTGAAGCTTTCTTT. Its translation: CASSGHRGANTEAFF.

This chain joins TRBV27 and TRBJ2-6, with D perhaps matching TRBD1 (5 bases). Germline CDR1 reads MNHEY; CDR2 reads SMNVEV (reference sequence). This CDR3 has 16 residues. The V and J ends lost 0 bases and 4 bases respectively, with 10 bases between them. The CDR3 loop reads CASSLSLGVGANVLTF. Here the CDR3 DNA reads TGTGCCAGCAGTTTATCGCTAGGGGTCGGGGCCAACGTCCTGACTTTC.

The rearrangement joins TRBV30 to TRBJ2-2; 11 nucleotides agree with TRBD2. Unmatched junction bases numbered 11, after V lost 3 bases and J lost 5 bases. CDR3 length: 17 amino acids. The germline CDR1 and CDR2 sequences are GTSNPN and SVGIG (reference sequence). CDR3 protein: CAWRGLLAGGPTGELFF. In DNA form, the CDR3 reads TGTGCCTGGAGAGGTTTGCTAGCGGGAGGACCTACCGGGGAGCTGTTTTTT.

V is TRBV15 and J is TRBJ1-3, with D maybe TRBD1 (5 bases). V dropped 3 bases and J dropped 4 bases, with 16 bases sitting between them. The CDR3 is made up of 16 amino acids. Per germline, CDR1 LNHNV and CDR2 YYDKDF (reference sequence). The CDR3 DNA sequence: TGTGCCACCAGCAGCCAGGGTCCTTCGTTGGGAAACACCATATATTTT. Amino acids: CATSSQGPSLGNTIYF.

The V call is TRBV24-1, the J call TRBJ2-7, with D hard to call. V was shortened by 1 base and J by 3 bases, with 6 bases between the two germline ends. The CDR3 length is 13 residues. CDR1 is KGHDR and CDR2 is SFDVKD in the germline V gene. The CDR3 here is CATSDFSGYEQYF. CDR3 DNA: TGTGCCACCAGTGATTTTTCCGGCTACGAGCAGTACTTC.

This clone has a handful of counts. V gene TRBV5-1 combines with J gene TRBJ1-1; D remains ambiguous. Per the germline V gene, CDR1 is SGHRS and CDR2 is YFSETQ. The CDR3 sequence is 15 residues long. Trimming left V 0 bases short and J 1 base short, with 10 bases between. CDR3 in DNA: TGCGCCAGCAGCTTGGGCCAAGAGGGGAACACTGAAGCTTTCTTT. Its protein is CASSLGQEGNTEAFF.

The chain joins TRBV29-1 to TRBJ2-1, with 11 positions matching TRBD1. Germline CDR1 is SQVTM and CDR2 is ANQGSEA. This CDR3 contains 14 residues. The V segment lost 5 bases and the J segment 8 bases; nucleotides outside the gene matches: 8. In DNA form, the CDR3 reads TGCAGCGTTATGGGGACAGGGGGTCCGGATGAGCAGTTCTTC. Translating it yields CSVMGTGGPDEQFF.

J is TRBJ2-7 and V is TRBV27; unclear D gene. The germline gives CDR1 MNHEY, CDR2 SMNVEV (reference sequence). The V gene lost 4 bases and the J gene lost 5 bases, with 18 bases spanning the gap. The CDR3 length is 15 residues. CDR3 in DNA: TGTGCCAGCAGTTCCATCCTTAAGTCGGGTCACGAGCAGTACTTC. This translates into CASSSILKSGHEQYF.

The chain uses TRBV3-1 (or the pseudogene TRBV3-2) and TRBJ1-2, with D perhaps TRBD1 (5 bases). Germline V gives CDR1 LGHDT, CDR2 YNNKEL (reference sequence). The CDR3 has 18 amino acids. With 1 base removed from V and 4 bases from J, the gap between germline ends came to 22 bases. The CDR3, as DNA: TGTGCCAGCAGCCAAGTCTATTCGGTGGGGCCGGGGGGCTATGGCTACACCTTC. Its protein is CASSQVYSVGPGGYGYTF.

V and J are TRBV10-2 and TRBJ1-5, with D uncertain. The CDR3 is made up of 13 amino acids. Germline V gene sequence: CDR1 WSHSY, CDR2 SAAADI. With 2 bases removed from V and 6 bases from J, the gap between germline ends came to 8 bases. The CDR3 loop is CASSEGQVQPQHF. CDR3 bases: TGCGCCAGCAGTGAGGGGCAAGTTCAGCCCCAGCATTTT.

The chain uses TRBV5-4 and TRBJ2-1; D is possibly TRBD2 (6 bases). The V and J ends lost 4 bases and 8 bases respectively, with 16 bases between them. Germline loops: CDR1 SGHNT, CDR2 YYREEE (reference sequence). The CDR3 totals 14 residues. CDR3 coding DNA: TGTGCCAGCAGCGGGGGGATCGGGGAGCATGAGCAGTTCTTC. Amino acids: CASSGGIGEHEQFF. Together with reference TRBV5-4 and TRBJ2-1, the CDR3 gives the full variable domain: ETGVTQSPTHLIKTRGQQVTLRCSSQSGHNTVSWYQQALGQGPQFIFQYYREEENGRGNFPPRFSGLQFPNYSSELNVNALELDDSALYLCASSGGIGEHEQFFGPGTRLTVL.

This sequence joins TRBV5-6 and TRBJ1-3, with 8 bases fitting TRBD1. The V gene end was trimmed by 2 bases and the J gene end by 0 bases; junction bases not matched to a gene: 4. Per germline, CDR1 SGHDT and CDR2 YYEEEE. The CDR3 totals 16 residues. CDR3 loop: CASSFRGPLSGNTIYF. CDR3 in DNA: TGTGCCAGCAGCTTCAGGGGGCCCCTCTCTGGAAACACCATATATTTT.

This chain joins TRBV7-9 and TRBJ2-7; D perhaps matches TRBD2 (5 bases). This CDR3 is 13 amino acids long. Trimming pared 5 bases from V and 0 bases from J, leaving 8 bases between. Germline CDR1 SEHNR, CDR2 FQNEAQ (reference sequence). CDR3 in DNA: TGTGCCAGCAGCCCGGAGGTCTCCTACGAGCAGTACTTC. Residues: CASSPEVSYEQYF. Full variable domain (rest looked up from reference TRBV7-9 and TRBJ2-7): DTGVSQNPRHKITKRGQNVTFRCDPISEHNRLYWYRQTLGQGPEFLTYFQNEAQLEKSRLLSDRFSAERPKGSFSTLEIQRTEQGDSAMYLCASSPEVSYEQYFGPGTRLTVT.